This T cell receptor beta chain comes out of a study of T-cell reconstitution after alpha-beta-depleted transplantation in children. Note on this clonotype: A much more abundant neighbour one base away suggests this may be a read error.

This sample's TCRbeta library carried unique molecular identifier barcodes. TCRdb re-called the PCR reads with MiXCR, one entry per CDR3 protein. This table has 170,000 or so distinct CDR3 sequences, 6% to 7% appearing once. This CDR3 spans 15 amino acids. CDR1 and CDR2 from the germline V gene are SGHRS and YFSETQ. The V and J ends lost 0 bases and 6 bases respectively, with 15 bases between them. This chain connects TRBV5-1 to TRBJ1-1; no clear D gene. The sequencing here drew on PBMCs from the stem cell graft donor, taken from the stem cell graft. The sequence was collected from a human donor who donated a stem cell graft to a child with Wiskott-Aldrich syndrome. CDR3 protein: CASSLGGPGVSEAFF. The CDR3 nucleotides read TGCGCCAGCAGCTTGGGCGGTCCCGGGGTCTCTGAAGCTTTCTTT.